This T cell receptor (beta chain) was found in a study of T-cell reconstitution after alpha-beta-depleted transplantation in children. Study-level points and caveats: After transplant, at about two months, alpha-beta T cells were reportedly derived from several hundred expanded graft clones. T-cell counts and diversity at one year following transplant were attributed mainly to newly produced T cells.

CDR1 is MGHRA and CDR2 is YSYEKL in the germline V gene. V lost 3 bases and J lost 2, with 15 bases in between. This CDR3 has 16 residues. The library targeted TCRbeta and was prepared with unique molecular identifiers. Each CDR3 protein gets one entry after TCRdb re-called the PCR reads with MiXCR. This sample has about 110,000 distinct CDR3 sequences; approximately 6% occur once, and the top ten carry about 23%. About this clonotype: Its specificity is unknown.

The V and J genes are TRBV4-1 and TRBJ2-3; either TRBD1 or TRBD2 may supply D (5 bases each). The clonotype originates from a male patient aged 2-15 years who had a stem cell transplant for acute lymphoblastic leukemia, so the T cells may come from the graft donor. The sample here was PBMCs, mostly from graft donor cells, taken 360 days after TCRalphabeta/CD19-depleted stem cell transplant. The CDR3 nucleotides read TGCGCCAGCAGCCAGCCCACCGGGACGATCACAGATACGCAGTATTTT. It codes for CASSQPTGTITDTQYF.